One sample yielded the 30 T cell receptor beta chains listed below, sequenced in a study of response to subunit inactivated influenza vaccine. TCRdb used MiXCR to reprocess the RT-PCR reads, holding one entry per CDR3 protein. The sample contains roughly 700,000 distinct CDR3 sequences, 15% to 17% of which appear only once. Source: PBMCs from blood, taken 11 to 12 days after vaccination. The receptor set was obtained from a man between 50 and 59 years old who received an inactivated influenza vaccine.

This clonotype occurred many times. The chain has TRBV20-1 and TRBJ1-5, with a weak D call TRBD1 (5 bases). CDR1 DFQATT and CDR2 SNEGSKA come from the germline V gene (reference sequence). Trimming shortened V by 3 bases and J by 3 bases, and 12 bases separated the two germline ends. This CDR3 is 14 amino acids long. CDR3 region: CSARGGTYNQPQHF. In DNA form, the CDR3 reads TGCAGTGCTAGGGGGGGGACTTACAATCAGCCCCAGCATTTT.

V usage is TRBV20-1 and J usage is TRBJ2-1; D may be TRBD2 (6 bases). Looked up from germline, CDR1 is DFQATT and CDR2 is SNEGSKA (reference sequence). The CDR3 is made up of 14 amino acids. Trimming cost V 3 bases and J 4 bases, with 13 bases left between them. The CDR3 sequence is CSARGGGTYNEQFF. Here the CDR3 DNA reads TGCAGTGCTAGGGGGGGTGGGACTTACAATGAGCAGTTCTTC.

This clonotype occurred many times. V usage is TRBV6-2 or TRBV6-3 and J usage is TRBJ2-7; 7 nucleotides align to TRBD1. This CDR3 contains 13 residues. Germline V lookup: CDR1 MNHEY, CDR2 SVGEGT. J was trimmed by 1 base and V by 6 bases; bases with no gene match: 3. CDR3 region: CASSRGQSYEQYF. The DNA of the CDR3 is TGTGCCAGCAGCAGGGGACAGTCCTACGAGCAGTACTTC.

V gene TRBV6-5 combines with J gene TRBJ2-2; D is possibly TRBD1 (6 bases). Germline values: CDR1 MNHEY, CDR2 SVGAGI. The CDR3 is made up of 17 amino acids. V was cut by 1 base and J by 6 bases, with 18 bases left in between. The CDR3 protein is CASSYYRVEPGAGELFF. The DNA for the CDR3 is TGTGCCAGCAGTTACTACAGGGTCGAACCAGGGGCCGGGGAGCTGTTTTTT.

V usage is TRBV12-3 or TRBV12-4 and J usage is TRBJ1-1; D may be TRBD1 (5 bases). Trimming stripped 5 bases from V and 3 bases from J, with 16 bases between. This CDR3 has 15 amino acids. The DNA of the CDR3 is TGTGCCAGCAGTCAAAGGGACCTAGGGGACACTGAAGCTTTCTTT. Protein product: CASSQRDLGDTEAFF.

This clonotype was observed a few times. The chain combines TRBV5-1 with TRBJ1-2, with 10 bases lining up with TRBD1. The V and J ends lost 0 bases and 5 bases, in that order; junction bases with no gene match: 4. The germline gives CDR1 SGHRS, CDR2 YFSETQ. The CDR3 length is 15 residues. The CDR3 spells CASSLGRDRGYGYTF. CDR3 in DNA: TGCGCCAGCAGCTTGGGCCGGGACAGGGGATATGGCTACACCTTC.

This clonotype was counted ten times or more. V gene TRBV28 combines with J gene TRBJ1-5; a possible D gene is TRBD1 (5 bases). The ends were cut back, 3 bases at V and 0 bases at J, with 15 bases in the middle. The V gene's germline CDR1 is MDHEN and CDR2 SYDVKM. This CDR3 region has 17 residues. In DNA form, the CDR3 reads TGTGCCAGCAGTTTTAGTCAGGGAAGGTATAGCAATCAGCCCCAGCATTTT. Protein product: CASSFSQGRYSNQPQHF.

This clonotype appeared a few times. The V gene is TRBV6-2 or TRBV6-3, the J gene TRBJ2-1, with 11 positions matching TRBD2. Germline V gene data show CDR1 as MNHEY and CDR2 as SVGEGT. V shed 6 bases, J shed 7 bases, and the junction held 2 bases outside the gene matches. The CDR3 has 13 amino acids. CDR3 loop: CASRPSGGNEQFF. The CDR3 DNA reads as TGTGCCAGCAGACCTAGCGGGGGGAATGAGCAGTTCTTC.

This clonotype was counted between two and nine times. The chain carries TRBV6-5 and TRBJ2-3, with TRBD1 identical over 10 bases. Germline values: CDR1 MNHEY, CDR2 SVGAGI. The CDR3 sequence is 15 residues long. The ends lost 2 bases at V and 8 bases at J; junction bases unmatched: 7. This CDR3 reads CASSYGTGAPGTQYF. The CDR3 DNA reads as TGTGCCAGCAGTTACGGGACAGGGGCACCGGGTACGCAGTATTTT.

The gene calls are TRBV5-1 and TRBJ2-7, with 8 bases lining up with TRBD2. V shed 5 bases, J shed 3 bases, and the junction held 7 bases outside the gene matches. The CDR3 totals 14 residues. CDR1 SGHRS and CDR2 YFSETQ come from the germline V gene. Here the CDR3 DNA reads TGCGCCAGCAGTCCGGGACTAGATGTCTACGAGCAGTACTTC. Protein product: CASSPGLDVYEQYF. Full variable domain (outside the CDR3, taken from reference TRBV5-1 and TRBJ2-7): KAGVTQTPRYLIKTRGQQVTLSCSPISGHRSVSWYQQTPGQGLQFLFEYFSETQRNKGNFPGRFSGRQFSNSRSEMNVSTLELGDSALYLCASSPGLDVYEQYFGPGTRLTVT.

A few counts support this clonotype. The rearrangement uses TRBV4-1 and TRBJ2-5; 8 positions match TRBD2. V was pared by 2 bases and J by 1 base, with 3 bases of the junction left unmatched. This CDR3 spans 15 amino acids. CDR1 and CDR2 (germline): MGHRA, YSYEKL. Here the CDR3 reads CASSQQAGVQETQYF. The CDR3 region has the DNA TGCGCCAGCAGCCAACAAGCGGGGGTCCAAGAGACCCAGTACTTC.

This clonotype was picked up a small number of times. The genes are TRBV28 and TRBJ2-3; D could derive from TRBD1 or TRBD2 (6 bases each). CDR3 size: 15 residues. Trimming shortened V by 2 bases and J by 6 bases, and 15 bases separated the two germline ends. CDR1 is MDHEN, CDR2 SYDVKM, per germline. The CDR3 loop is CASSLVWGAGDTQYF. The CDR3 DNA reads TGTGCCAGCAGTTTAGTTTGGGGGGCTGGGGATACGCAGTATTTT.

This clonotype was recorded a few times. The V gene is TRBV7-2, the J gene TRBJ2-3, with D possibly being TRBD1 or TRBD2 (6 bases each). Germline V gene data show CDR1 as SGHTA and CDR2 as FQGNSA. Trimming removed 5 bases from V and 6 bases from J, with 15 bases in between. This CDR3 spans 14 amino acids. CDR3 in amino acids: CASSKGGNADTQYF. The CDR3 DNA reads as TGTGCCAGCAGCAAAGGGGGGAACGCGGATACGCAGTATTTT.

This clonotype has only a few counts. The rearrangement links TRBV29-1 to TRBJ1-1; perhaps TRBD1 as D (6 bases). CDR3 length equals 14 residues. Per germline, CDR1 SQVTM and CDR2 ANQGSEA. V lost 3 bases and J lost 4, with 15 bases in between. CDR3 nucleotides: TGCAGCGTTGATGCGACAGGCTGGGGCACTGAAGCTTTCTTT. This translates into CSVDATGWGTEAFF.

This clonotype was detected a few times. DNA for the CDR3: TGTGCCAGCAGCCCCCGAGGGGGGGACATTCAGTACTTC. It specifies CASSPRGGDIQYF. The rearrangement joins TRBV5-5 to TRBJ2-4, with D tentatively TRBD2 (7 bases). Looked up from germline, CDR1 is SGHKS and CDR2 is YYEKEE (reference sequence). CDR3 length equals 13 residues. V lost 4 bases and J lost 8, with 13 bases in between.

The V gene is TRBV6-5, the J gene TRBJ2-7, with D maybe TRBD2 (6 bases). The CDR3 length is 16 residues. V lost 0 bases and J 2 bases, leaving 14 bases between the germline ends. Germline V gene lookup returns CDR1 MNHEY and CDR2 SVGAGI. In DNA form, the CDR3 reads TGTGCCAGCAGTTACTCATTCCAGCGGGCCACCTACGAGCAGTACTTC. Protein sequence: CASSYSFQRATYEQYF.

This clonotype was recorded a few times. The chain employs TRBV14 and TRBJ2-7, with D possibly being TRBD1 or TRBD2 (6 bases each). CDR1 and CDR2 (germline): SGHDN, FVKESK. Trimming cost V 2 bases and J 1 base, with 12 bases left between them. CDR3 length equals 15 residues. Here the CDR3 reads CASSQLGGRSYEQYF. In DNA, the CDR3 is TGTGCCAGCAGCCAACTCGGGGGCCGGTCCTACGAGCAGTACTTC.

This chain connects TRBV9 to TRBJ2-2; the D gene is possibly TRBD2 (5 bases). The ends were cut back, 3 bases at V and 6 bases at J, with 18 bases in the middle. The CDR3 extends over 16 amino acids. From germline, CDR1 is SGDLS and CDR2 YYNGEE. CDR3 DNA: TGTGCCAGCAGCGAGCCGGGGAAAGGGCTGGCCGGGGAGCTGTTTTTT. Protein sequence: CASSEPGKGLAGELFF.

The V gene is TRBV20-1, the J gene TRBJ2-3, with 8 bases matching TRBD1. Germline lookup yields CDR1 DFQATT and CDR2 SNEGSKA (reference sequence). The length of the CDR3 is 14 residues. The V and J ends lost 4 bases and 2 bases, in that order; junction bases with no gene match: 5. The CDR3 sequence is CSAIGQGNTDTQYF. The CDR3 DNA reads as TGCAGTGCTATTGGACAGGGTAACACAGATACGCAGTATTTT.

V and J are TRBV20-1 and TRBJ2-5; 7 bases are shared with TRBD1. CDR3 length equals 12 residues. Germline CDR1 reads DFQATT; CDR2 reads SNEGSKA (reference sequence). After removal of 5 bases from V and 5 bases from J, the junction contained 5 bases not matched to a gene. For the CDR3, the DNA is TGCAGTGCTTTGAAGGGGGCTGAGACCCAGTACTTC. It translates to CSALKGAETQYF.

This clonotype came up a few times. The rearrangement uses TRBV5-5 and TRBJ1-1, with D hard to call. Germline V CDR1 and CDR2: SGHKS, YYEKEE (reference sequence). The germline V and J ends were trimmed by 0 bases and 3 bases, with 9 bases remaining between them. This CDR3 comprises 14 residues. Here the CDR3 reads CASSLVVWDTEAFF. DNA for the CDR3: TGTGCCAGCAGCTTGGTGGTGTGGGACACTGAAGCTTTCTTT.

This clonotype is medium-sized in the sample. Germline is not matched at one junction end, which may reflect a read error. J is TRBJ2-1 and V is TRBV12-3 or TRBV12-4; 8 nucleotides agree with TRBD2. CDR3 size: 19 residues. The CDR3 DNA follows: TGTGCCTGCAGTTTCGGGCCTGTCGGCGGGAGGATACCCTACAATGAGCAGTTCTTC. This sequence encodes CACSFGPVGGRIPYNEQFF.

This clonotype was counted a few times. Here the CDR3 DNA reads TGTGCCAGCAGGGATGGGGGACTAGCGGGAGGAGGGATTCGCAATGAGCAGTTCTTC. Its translation is CASRDGGLAGGGIRNEQFF. The chain recombines TRBV28 with TRBJ2-1; the match to TRBD2 covers 15 bases. The CDR3 length is 19 residues. Per the germline V gene, CDR1 is MDHEN and CDR2 is SYDVKM. The ends lost 6 bases at V and 6 bases at J; junction bases unmatched: 15. Full variable domain (rest looked up from reference TRBV28 and TRBJ2-1): DVKVTQSSRYLVKRTGEKVFLECVQDMDHENMFWYRQDPGLGLRLIYFSYDVKMKEKGDIPEGYSVSREKKERFSLILESASTNQTSMYLCASRDGGLAGGGIRNEQFFGPGTRLTVL.

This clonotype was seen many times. DNA for the CDR3: TGTGCCAGCAGTCACGGACTGACCTCCTACGAGCAGTACTTC. Its translation is CASSHGLTSYEQYF. The gene calls are TRBV3-1 and TRBJ2-7, with D possibly being TRBD2 (5 bases). CDR1 is LGHDT, CDR2 YNNKEL, per germline (reference sequence). The CDR3 runs to 14 residues. Trimming left V 6 bases short and J 0 bases short, with 12 bases between.

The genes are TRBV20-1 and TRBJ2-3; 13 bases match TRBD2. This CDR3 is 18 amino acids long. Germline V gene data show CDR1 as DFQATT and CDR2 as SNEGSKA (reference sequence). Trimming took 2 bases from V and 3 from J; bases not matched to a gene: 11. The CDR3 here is CSARIGLAGVGGTDTQYF. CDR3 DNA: TGCAGTGCTAGAATAGGACTAGCGGGAGTAGGGGGAACAGATACGCAGTATTTT.

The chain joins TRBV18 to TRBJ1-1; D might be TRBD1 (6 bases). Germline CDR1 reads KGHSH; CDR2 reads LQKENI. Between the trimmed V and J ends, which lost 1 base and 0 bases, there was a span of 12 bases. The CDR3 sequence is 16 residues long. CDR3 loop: CASSPREGEVNTEAFF. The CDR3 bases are TGTGCCAGCTCACCACGGGAGGGGGAGGTGAACACTGAAGCTTTCTTT.

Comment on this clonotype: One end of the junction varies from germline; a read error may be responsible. CDR3 nucleotides: TGTGCCAGCAGCGTAACTCCGGGACTAGCGGGAGTGCCGCAGTATTTT. It yields the protein CASSVTPGLAGVPQYF. J is TRBJ2-3 and V is TRBV7-3, with 14 bases fitting TRBD2. This CDR3 is built from 16 residues. CDR1 and CDR2 (germline): SGHTA, FQGTGA.

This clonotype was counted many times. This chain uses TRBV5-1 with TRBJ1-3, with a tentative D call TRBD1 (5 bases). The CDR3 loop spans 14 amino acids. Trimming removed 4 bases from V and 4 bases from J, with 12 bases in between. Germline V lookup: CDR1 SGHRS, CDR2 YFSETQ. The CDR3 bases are TGCGCCAGCAGCATCCAGGGCCTCGGAAACACCATATATTTT. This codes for CASSIQGLGNTIYF.

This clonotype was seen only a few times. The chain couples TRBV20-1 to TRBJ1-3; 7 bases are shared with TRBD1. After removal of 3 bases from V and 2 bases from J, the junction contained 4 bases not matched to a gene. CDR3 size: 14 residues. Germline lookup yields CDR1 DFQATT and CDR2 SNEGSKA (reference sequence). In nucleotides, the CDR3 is TGCAGTGCTAGCGTAGGGGGCCCTGGAAACACCATATATTTT. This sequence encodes CSASVGGPGNTIYF.

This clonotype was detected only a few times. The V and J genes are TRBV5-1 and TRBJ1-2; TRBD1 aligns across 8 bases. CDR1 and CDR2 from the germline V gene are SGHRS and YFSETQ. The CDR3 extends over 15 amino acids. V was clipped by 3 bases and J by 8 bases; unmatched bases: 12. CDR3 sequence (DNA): TGCGCCAGCAGCTGGTCGGCAGGGGGCTCTGGAGGCTACACCTTC. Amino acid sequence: CASSWSAGGSGGYTF.